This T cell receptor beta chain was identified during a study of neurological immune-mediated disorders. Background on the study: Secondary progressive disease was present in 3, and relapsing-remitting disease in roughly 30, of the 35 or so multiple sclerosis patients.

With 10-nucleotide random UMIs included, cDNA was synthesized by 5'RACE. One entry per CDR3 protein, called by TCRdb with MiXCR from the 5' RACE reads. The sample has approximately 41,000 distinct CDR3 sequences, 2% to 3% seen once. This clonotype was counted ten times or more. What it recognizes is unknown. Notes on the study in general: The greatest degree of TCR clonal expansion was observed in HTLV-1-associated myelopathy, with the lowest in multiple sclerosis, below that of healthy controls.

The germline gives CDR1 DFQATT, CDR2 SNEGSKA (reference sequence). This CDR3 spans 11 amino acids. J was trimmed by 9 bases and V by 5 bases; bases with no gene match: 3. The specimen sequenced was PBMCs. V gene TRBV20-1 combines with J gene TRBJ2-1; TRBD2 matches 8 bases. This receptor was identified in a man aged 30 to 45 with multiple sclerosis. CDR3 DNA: TGCAGTGCTGTACTAGCGGCTGAGCAGTTCTTC. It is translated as CSAVLAAEQFF.